Reported below is one T cell receptor (beta chain). The target antigen is unknown. The CDR3 is 13 amino acids. Germline CDR1 and CDR2: DFQATT and SNEGSKA (reference sequence). V lost 4 bases and J lost 8; bases outside the gene matches: 7. This entry comes from a study of T cell repertoires in cytomegalovirus infection. Study-level points and caveats: CMV-specific TCR beta clonotypes restricted by HLA-C dominated the ex vivo response. Public TCR beta family frequency separated CMV-and-HLA carriers, including in an independent cohort.

TCRdb processed the reads anew with MiXCR; each CDR3 protein has one entry. The sample includes around 260,000 distinct CDR3 sequences, about 26% of them seen just once. The sequenced sample was PBMCs. The chain has TRBV20-1 and TRBJ1-4, with 7 bases identical to TRBD1. The source is a human donor in good health (CMV status not recorded). Some clones in this sample may be carry-over from other donors' samples. CDR3 region: CSAIRGTVEKLFF. The CDR3 DNA follows: TGCAGTGCTATACGCGGGACAGTAGAAAAACTGTTTTTT.